This T cell receptor beta chain was observed in a study of blood T cell repertoires in COVID-19. This clone appeared a single time. V dropped 0 bases and J dropped 3 bases, with 11 bases sitting between them. Germline CDR1 reads SGHNT; CDR2 reads YYREEE (reference sequence). CDR3 length equals 15 residues. Source study methods: It was from reference gene primer amplification that nucleated cell counts were estimated. Using immunoSEQ multiplex PCR, the repertoire was profiled, and TCRdb retains in-frame clones only, with some absent. The V and J calls and the clone size are those of that table, but D and trimming were determined from the DNA. The sample records about 170,000 clones, approximately 83% being singletons.

The sequence derives from a woman older than 75 with acute or convalescent COVID-19. The sequenced sample was peripheral blood. V is TRBV5-4 and J is TRBJ2-3; D remains ambiguous. The DNA for the CDR3 is TGTGCCAGCAGCTTGGATCAGGCCACGACAGATACGCAGTATTTT. Translated: CASSLDQATTDTQYF.